This is a list of T cell receptor beta chains from one sample in a study of blood T cell repertoires in COVID-19. Sequenced by immunoSEQ multiplex PCR; TCRdb stores in-frame clones only, minus some. The sample has 100,000 to 150,000 clones, 88% seen once. The source material was peripheral blood. These receptors all stem from a woman over 75 with acute or convalescent COVID-19. CDR3s include the opening cysteine and the closing phenylalanine or tryptophan. D genes are given only for firm matches. Not all rows give a size; the values are once, few, many and, for expanded clones, a class.

j_call d_call clone_size v_call cdr3_aa cdr3_nt
TRBJ2-7 TRBD1 . TRBV9 CASSPPGTGIYEQYF TGTGCCAGCAGCCCCCCCGGGACAGGGATCTACGAGCAGTACTTC
TRBJ2-1 TRBD1 . TRBV5-4 CASSLRGGGVYEQFF TGTGCCAGCAGCTTGAGAGGGGGCGGAGTATATGAGCAGTTCTTC
TRBJ2-5 TRBD1 . TRBV5-8 CASSLDRGRVETQYF TGTGCCAGCAGCTTGGACAGGGGGCGGGTTGAGACCCAGTACTTC
TRBJ2-1 TRBD2 . TRBV7-6 CASSSISGGGVYNEQFF TGTGCCAGCAGCTCTATTAGCGGGGGGGGTGTCTACAATGAGCAGTTCTTC
TRBJ1-6 . . TRBV20-1 CSASSAGRDSPLHF TGCAGTGCTAGTTCGGCAGGGAGGGATTCACCCCTCCACTTT
TRBJ2-5 . . TRBV5-1 CASSSFLQETQYF TGCGCCAGCAGCTCCTTCCTCCAAGAGACCCAGTACTTC
TRBJ2-3 . once TRBV5-4 CASSPNPLGADTQYF TGTGCCAGCAGCCCCAACCCACTAGGCGCAGATACGCAGTATTTT
TRBJ2-1 . . TRBV7-9 CASSLIEQFF TGTGCCAGCAGCTTAATAGAGCAGTTCTTC
TRBJ2-1 . . TRBV5-4 CASSLVGGNEQFF TGTGCCAGCAGCTTGGTAGGGGGCAATGAGCAGTTCTTC
TRBJ2-5 TRBD2 . TRBV5-4 CASSFRAGVGETQYF TGTGCCAGCAGCTTCCGGGCGGGAGTTGGTGAGACCCAGTACTTC
TRBJ1-5 . . TRBV18 CASSPPRGPQHF TGTGCCAGCTCCCCCCCACGAGGGCCCCAGCATTTT
TRBJ2-7 . . TRBV28 CASSLSTSPYEQYF TGTGCCAGCAGTTTGTCCACTAGTCCCTACGAGCAGTACTTC
TRBJ2-2 . few TRBV10-3 CAALQGDTGELFF TGTGCCGCTTTACAGGGAGACACCGGGGAGCTGTTTTTT
TRBJ2-5 . . TRBV7-9 CASSQRETQYF TGTGCCAGCAGCCAACGGGAGACCCAGTACTTC
TRBJ1-2 TRBD1 few TRBV5-1 CASSAGTARGYTF TGCGCCAGCAGCGCCGGGACAGCGAGGGGTTACACCTTC
TRBJ1-3 TRBD1 . TRBV6-5 CASSYGPPQGANTIYF TGTGCCAGCAGTTACGGCCCTCCACAGGGGGCAAACACCATATATTTT
TRBJ1-2 TRBD1 . TRBV7-8 CASSLFPRGQKTGYYGYTF TGTGCCAGCAGCCTCTTCCCGAGGGGACAGAAAACGGGTTACTATGGCTACACCTTC
TRBJ2-7 TRBD2 . TRBV27 CASSFGGGVLAGAFEQYF TGTGCCAGCAGTTTCGGGGGGGGCGTATTAGCGGGAGCCTTCGAGCAGTACTTC
TRBJ2-3 . . TRBV7-3 CASSLTWADTQYF TGTGCCAGCAGCTTAACGTGGGCGGATACGCAGTATTTT
TRBJ2-2 . . TRBV2 CASSPRDARNTGELFF TGTGCCAGCAGTCCGAGGGATGCCCGGAACACCGGGGAGCTGTTTTTT
TRBJ1-2 TRBD1 few TRBV7-9 CASSKDRASFSNYGYTF TGTGCCAGCAGCAAGGACAGGGCGTCCTTTTCTAACTATGGCTACACCTTC
TRBJ2-5 TRBD1 . TRBV23-1 CASSPDRGQETQYF TGCGCCAGCAGTCCGGACAGGGGTCAAGAGACCCAGTACTTC
TRBJ2-3 TRBD2 . TRBV19 CASSTGDYTDTQYF TGTGCCAGTAGTACTGGGGACTACACAGATACGCAGTATTTT
TRBJ2-2 . . TRBV9 CASSGIGSGELFF TGTGCCAGCAGCGGGATCGGGTCCGGGGAGCTGTTTTTT
TRBJ1-4 . . TRBV3-1/TRBV3-2 CASSPKHKGEKLFF TGTGCCAGCAGCCCCAAACACAAGGGGGAAAAACTGTTTTTT
TRBJ1-5 . . TRBV7-9 CASSLALSGRGNQPQHF TGTGCCAGCAGCTTAGCGCTAAGTGGCAGGGGCAATCAGCCCCAGCATTTT
TRBJ1-1 . . TRBV9 CASSPGGAEAFF TGTGCCAGCAGCCCGGGGGGGGCTGAAGCTTTCTTT